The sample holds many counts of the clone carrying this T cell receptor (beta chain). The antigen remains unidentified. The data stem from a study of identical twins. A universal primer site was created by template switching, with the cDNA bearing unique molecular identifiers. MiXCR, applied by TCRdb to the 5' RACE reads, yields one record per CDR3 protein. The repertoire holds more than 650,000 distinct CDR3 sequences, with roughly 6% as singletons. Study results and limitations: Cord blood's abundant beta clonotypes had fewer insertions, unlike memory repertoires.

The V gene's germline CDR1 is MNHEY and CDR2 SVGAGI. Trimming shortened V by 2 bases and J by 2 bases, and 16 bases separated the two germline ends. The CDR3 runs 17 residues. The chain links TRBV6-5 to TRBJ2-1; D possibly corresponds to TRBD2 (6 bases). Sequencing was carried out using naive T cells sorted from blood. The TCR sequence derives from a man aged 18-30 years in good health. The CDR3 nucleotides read TGTGCCAGCAGTTACCAAACCCTAGCGTCGACCTACAATGAGCAGTTCTTC. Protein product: CASSYQTLASTYNEQFF.